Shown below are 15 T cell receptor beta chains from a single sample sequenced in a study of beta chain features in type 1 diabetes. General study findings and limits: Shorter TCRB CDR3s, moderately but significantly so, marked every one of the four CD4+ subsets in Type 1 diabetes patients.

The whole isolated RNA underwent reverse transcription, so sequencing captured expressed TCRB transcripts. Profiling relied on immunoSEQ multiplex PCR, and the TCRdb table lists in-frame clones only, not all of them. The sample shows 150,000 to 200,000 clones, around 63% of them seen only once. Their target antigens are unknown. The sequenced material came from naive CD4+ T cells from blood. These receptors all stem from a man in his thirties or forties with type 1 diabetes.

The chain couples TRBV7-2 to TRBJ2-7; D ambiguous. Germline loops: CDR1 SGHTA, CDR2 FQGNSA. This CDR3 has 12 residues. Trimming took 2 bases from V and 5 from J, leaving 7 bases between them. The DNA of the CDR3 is TGTGCCAGCAGCTTAATGCCCCACGAGCAGTACTTC. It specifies CASSLMPHEQYF.

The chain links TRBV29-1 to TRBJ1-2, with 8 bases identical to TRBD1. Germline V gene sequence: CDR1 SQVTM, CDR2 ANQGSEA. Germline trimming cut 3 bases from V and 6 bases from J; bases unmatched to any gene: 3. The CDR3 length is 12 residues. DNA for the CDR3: TGCAGCGTTGAGGACAGGGTCGATGGCTACACCTTC. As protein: CSVEDRVDGYTF.

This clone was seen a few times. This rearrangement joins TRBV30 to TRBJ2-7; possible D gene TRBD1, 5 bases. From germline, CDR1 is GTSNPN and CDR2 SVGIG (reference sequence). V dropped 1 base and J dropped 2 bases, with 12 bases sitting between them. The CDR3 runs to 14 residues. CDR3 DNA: TGTGCCTGGAGTGAGCTTGCAGGGCCCTACGAGCAGTACTTC. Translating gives CAWSELAGPYEQYF.

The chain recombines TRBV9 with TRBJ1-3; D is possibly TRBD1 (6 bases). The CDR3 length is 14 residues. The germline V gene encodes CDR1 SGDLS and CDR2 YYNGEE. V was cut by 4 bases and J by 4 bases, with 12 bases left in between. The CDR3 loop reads CASSRTVVGNTIYF. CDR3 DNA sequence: TGTGCCAGCAGCAGGACAGTCGTCGGAAACACCATATATTTT.

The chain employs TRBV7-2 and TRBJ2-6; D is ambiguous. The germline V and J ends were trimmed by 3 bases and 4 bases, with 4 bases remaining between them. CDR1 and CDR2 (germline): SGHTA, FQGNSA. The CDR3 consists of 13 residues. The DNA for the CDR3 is TGTGCCAGCAGCTTTTCCGGGGCCAACGTCCTGACTTTC. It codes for CASSFSGANVLTF.

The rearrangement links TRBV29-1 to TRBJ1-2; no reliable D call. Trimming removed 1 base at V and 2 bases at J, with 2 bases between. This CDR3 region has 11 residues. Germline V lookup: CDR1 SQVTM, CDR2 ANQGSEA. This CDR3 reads CSVEANYGYTF. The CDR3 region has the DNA TGCAGCGTTGAAGCCAACTATGGCTACACCTTC.

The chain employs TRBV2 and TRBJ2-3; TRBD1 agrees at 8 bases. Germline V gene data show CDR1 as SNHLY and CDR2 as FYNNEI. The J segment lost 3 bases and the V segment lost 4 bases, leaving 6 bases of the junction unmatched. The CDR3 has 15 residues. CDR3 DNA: TGTGCCAGCAGTGCCGGGACAGGCAAGACAGATACGCAGTATTTT. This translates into CASSAGTGKTDTQYF.

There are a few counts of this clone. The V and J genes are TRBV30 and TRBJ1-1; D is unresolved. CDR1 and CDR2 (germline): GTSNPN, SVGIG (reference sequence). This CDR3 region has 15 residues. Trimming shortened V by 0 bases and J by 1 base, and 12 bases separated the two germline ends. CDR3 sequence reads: CAWSVRGGKNTEAFF. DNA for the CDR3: TGTGCCTGGAGTGTAAGAGGTGGGAAGAACACTGAAGCTTTCTTT.

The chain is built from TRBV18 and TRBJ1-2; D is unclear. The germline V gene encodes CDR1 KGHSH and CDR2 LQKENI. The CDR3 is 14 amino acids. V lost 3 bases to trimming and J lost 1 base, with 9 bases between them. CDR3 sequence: CASSPGSYNYGYTF. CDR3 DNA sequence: TGTGCCAGCTCACCCGGGAGCTATAACTATGGCTACACCTTC.

The CDR3 sequence: CAWQRGAETQYF. DNA for the CDR3: TGTGCCTGGCAAAGGGGCGCGGAGACCCAGTACTTC. The chain is built from TRBV30 and TRBJ2-5, with a weak D call TRBD1 (5 bases). This CDR3 is built from 12 residues. CDR1 is GTSNPN, CDR2 SVGIG, per germline (reference sequence). V lost 5 bases and J 5 bases, leaving 12 bases between the germline ends.

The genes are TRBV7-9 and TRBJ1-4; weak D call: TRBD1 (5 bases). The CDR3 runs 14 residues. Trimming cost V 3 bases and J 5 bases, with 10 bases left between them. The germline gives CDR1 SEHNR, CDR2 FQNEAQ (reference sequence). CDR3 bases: TGTGCCAGCAGCTTCGGGACCCAGAATGAAAAACTGTTTTTT. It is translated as CASSFGTQNEKLFF.

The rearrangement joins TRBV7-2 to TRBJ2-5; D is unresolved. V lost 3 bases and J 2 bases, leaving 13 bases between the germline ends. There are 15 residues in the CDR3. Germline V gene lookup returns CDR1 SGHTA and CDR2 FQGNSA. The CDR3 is CASSLYRLSQETQYF. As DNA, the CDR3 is TGTGCCAGCAGCTTGTACCGACTCTCGCAAGAGACCCAGTACTTC.

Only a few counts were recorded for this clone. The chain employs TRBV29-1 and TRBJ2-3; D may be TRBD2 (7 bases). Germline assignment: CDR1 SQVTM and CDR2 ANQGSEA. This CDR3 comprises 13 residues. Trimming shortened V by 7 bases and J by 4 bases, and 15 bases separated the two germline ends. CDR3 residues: CSGKPGGADTQYF. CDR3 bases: TGCAGCGGGAAACCGGGGGGCGCAGATACGCAGTATTTT.

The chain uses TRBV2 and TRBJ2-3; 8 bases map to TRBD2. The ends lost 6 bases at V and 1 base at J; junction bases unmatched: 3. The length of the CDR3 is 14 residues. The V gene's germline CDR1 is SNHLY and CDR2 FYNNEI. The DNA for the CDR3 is TGTGCCAGCAGCCGTAGCGGGGGCACAGATACGCAGTATTTT. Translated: CASSRSGGTDTQYF. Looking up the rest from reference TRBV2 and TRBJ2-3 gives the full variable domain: EPEVTQTPSHQVTQMGQEVILRCVPISNHLYFYWYRQILGQKVEFLVSFYNNEISEKSEIFDDQFSVERPDGSNFTLKIRSTKLEDSAMYFCASSRSGGTDTQYFGPGTRLTVL.

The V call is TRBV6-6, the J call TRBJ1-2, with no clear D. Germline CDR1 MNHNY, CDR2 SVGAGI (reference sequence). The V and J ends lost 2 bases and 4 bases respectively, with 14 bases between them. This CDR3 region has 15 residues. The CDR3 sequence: CASSYPSGLFYGYTF. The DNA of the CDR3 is TGTGCCAGCAGTTACCCGAGTGGCTTGTTCTATGGCTACACCTTC.